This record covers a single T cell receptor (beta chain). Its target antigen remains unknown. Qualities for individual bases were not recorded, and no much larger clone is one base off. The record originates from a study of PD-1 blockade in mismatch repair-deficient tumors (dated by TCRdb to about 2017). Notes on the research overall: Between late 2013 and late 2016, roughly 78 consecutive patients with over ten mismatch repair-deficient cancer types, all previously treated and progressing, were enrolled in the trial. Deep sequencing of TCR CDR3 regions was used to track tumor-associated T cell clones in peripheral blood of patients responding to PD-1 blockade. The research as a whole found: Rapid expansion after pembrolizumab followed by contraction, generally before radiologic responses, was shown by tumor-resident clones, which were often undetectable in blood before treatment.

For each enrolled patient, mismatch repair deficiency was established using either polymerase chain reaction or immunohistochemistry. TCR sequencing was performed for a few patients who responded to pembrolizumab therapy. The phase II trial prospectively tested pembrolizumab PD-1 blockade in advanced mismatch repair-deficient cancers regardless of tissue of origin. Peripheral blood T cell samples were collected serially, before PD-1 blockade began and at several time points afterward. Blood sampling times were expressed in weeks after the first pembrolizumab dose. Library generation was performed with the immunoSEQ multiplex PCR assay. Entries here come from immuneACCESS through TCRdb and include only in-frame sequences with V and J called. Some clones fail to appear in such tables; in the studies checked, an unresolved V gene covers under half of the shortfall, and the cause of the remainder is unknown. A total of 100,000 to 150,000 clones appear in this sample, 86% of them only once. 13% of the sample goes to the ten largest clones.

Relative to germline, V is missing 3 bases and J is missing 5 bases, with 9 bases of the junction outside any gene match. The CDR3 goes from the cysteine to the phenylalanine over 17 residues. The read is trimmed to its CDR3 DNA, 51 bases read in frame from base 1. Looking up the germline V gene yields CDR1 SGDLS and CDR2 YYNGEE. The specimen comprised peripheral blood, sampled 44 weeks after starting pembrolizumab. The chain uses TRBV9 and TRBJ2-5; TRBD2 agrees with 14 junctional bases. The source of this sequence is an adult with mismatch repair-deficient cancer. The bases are TGTGCCAGCAGCGCCGGGACTAGCGGGAGAAGGTGGGAGACCCAGTACTTC. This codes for CASSAGTSGRRWETQYF. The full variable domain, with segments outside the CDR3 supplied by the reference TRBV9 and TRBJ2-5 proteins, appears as DSGVTQTPKHLITATGQRVTLRCSPRSGDLSVYWYQQSLDQGLQFLIQYYNGEERAKGNILERFSAQQFPDLHSELNLSSLELGDSALYFCASSAGTSGRRWETQYFGPGTRLLVL.